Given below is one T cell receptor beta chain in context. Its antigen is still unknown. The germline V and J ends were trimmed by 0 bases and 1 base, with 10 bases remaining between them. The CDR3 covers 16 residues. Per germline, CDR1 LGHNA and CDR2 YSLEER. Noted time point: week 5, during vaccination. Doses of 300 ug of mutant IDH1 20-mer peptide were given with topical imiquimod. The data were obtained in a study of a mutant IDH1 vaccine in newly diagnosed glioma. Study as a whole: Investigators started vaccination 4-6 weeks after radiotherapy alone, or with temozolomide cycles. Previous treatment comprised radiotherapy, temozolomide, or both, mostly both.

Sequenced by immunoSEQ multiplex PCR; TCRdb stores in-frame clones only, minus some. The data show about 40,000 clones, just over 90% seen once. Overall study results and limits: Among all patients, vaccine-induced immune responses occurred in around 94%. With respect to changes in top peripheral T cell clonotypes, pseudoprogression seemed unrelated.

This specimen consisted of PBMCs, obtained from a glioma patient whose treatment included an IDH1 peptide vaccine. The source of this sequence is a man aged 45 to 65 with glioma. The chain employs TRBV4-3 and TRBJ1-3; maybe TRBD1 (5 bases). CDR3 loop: CASSQDRGASGNTIYF. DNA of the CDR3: TGCGCCAGCAGCCAAGATCGAGGGGCTTCTGGAAACACCATATATTTT.